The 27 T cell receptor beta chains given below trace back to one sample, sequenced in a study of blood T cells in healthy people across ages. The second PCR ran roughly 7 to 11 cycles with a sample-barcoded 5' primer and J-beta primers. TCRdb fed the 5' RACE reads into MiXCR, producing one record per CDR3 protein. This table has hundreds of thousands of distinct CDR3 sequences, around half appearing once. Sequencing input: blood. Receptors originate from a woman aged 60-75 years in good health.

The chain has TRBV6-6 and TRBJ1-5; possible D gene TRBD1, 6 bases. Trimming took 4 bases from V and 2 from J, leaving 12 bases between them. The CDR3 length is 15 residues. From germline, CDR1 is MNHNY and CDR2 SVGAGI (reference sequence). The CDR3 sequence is CASSLGGKGNQPQHF. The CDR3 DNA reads TGTGCCAGCAGTTTAGGGGGTAAGGGCAATCAGCCCCAGCATTTT.

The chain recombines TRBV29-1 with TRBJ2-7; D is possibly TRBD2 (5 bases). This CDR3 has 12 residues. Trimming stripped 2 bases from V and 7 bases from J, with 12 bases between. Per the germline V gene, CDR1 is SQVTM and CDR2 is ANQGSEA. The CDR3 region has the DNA TGCAGCGTTGAACCCTCTACGGGAGAGCAGTACTTC. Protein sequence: CSVEPSTGEQYF.

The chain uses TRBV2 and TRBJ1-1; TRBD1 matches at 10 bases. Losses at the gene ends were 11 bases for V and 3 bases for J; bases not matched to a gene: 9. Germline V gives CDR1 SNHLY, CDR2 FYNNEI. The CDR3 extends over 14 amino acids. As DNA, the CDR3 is TGTGCCGGCACCGCGGACAGGGGGGACACTGAAGCTTTCTTT. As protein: CAGTADRGDTEAFF.

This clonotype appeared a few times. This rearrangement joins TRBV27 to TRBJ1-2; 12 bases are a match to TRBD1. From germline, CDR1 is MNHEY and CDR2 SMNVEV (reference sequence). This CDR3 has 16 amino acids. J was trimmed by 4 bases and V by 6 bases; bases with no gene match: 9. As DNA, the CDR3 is TGTGCCAGCAGCGAATCCGGGACAGGGGGCTTCTATGGCTACACCTTC. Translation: CASSESGTGGFYGYTF.

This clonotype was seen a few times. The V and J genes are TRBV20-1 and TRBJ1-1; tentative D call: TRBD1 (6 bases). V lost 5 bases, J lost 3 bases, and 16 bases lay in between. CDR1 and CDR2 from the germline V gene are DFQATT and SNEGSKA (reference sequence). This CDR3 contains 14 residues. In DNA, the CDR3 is TGCAGTGCTCCCGGACAGTTGTTGGACACTGAAGCTTTCTTT. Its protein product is CSAPGQLLDTEAFF.

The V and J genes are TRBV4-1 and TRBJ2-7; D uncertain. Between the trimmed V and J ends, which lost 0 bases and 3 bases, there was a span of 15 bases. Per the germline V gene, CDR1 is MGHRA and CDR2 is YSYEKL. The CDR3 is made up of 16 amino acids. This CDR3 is CASSQDPAGRVYEQYF. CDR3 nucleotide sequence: TGCGCCAGCAGCCAAGATCCCGCAGGCCGCGTCTACGAGCAGTACTTC.

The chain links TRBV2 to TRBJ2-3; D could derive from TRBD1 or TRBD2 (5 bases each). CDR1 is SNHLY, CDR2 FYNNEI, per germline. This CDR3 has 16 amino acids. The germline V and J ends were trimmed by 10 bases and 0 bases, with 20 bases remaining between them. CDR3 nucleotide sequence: TGTGCCACCGGTCGATCGGGACGTCTCAGCACAGATACGCAGTATTTT. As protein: CATGRSGRLSTDTQYF.

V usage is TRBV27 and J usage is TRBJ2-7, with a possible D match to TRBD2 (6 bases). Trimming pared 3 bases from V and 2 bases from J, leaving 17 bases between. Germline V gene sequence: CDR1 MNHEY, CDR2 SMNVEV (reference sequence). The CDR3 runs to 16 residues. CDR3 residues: CASSFSGGTLAYEQYF. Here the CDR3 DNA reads TGTGCCAGCAGTTTCTCTGGGGGGACCTTAGCCTACGAGCAGTACTTC.

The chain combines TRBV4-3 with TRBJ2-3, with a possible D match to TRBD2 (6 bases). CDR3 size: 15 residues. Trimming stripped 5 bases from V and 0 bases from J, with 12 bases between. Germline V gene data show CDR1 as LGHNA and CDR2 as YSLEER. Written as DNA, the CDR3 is TGCGCCAGCAGCACAAGCGGGCTCAGCACAGATACGCAGTATTTT. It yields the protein CASSTSGLSTDTQYF.

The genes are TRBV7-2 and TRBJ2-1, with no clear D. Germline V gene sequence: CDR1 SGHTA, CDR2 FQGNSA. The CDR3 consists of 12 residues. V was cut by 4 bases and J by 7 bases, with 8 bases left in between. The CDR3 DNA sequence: TGTGCCAGCAGCTCTCCCGGGAATGAGCAGTTCTTC. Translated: CASSSPGNEQFF.

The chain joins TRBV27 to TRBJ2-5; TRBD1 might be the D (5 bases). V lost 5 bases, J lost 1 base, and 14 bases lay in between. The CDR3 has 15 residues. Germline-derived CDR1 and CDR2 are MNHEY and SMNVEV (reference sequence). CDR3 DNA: TGTGCCAGCAGTCTAACCAGGGAAATCCAAGAGACCCAGTACTTC. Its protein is CASSLTREIQETQYF.

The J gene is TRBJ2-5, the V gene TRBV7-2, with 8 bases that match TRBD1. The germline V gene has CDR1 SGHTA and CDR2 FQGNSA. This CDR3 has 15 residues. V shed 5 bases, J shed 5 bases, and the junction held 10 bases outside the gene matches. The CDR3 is CASSPVPGGVETQYF. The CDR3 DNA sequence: TGTGCCAGCAGCCCAGTTCCAGGGGGCGTCGAGACCCAGTACTTC.

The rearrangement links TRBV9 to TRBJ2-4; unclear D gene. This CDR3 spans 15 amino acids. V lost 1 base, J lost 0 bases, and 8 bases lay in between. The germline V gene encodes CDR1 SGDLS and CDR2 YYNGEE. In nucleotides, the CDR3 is TGTGCCAGCAGCGTAATATCTTTAGCCAAAAACATTCAGTACTTC. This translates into CASSVISLAKNIQYF. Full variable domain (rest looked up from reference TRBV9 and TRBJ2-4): DSGVTQTPKHLITATGQRVTLRCSPRSGDLSVYWYQQSLDQGLQFLIQYYNGEERAKGNILERFSAQQFPDLHSELNLSSLELGDSALYFCASSVISLAKNIQYFGAGTRLSVL.

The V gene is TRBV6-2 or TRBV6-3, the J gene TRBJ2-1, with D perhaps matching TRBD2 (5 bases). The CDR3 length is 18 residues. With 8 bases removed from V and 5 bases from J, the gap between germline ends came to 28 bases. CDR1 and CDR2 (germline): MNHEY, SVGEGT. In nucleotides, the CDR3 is TGTGCCAGCGTGTACGACGTAGGAACCACTAGTCGGGACAATGAGCAGTTCTTC. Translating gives CASVYDVGTTSRDNEQFF.

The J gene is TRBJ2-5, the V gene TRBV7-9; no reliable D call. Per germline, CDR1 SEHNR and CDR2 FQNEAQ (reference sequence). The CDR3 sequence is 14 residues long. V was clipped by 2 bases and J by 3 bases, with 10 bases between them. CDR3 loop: CASSLLIPEETQYF. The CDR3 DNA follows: TGTGCCAGCAGCTTACTAATTCCCGAAGAGACCCAGTACTTC. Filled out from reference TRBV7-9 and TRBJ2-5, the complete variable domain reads DTGVSQNPRHKITKRGQNVTFRCDPISEHNRLYWYRQTLGQGPEFLTYFQNEAQLEKSRLLSDRFSAERPKGSFSTLEIQRTEQGDSAMYLCASSLLIPEETQYFGPGTRLLVL.

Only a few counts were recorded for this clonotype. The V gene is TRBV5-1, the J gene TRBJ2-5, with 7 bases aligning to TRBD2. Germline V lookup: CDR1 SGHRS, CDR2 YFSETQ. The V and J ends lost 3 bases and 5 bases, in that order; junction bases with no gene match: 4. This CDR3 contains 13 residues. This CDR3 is CASSYSGKETQYF. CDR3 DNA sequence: TGCGCCAGCAGCTACAGCGGGAAGGAGACCCAGTACTTC.

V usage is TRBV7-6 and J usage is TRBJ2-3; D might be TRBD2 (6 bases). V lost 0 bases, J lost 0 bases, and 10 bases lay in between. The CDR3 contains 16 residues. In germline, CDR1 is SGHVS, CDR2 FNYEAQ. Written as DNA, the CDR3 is TGTGCCAGCAGCTTAGCGCTAGCGAGAAGCACAGATACGCAGTATTTT. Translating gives CASSLALARSTDTQYF.

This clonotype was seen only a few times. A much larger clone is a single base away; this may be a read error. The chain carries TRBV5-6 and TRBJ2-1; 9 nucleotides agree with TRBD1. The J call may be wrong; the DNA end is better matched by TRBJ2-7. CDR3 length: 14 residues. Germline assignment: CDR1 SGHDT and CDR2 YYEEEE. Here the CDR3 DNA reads TGTGCCAGCAGCTTCGACAGGGGGGACAATGAGCAGTACTTC. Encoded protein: CASSFDRGDNEQYF.

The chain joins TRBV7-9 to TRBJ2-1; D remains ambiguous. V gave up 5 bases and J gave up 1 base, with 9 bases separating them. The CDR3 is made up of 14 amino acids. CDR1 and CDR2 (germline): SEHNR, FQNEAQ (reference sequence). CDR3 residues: CASSPINSYNEQFF. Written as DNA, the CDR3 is TGTGCCAGCAGCCCGATTAATTCCTACAATGAGCAGTTCTTC.

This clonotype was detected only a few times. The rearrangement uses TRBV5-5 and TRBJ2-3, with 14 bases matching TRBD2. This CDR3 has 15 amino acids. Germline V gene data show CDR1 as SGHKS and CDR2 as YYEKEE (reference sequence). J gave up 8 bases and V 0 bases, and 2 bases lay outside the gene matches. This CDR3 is CASSLGLAGGGTQYF. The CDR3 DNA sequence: TGTGCCAGCAGCTTGGGACTAGCGGGAGGGGGTACGCAGTATTTT.

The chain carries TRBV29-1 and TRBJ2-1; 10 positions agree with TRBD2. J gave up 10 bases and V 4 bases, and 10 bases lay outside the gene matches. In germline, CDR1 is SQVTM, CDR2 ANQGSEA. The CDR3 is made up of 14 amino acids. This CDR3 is CSVVPSGRAGEQFF. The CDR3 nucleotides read TGCAGCGTTGTTCCCAGCGGGAGGGCCGGAGAGCAGTTCTTC.

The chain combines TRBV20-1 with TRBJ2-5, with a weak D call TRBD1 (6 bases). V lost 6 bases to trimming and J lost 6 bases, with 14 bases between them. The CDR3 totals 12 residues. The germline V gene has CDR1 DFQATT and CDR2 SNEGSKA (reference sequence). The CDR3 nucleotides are TGCAGTGCCCCACAGGGCCTCAAGACCCAGTACTTC. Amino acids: CSAPQGLKTQYF.

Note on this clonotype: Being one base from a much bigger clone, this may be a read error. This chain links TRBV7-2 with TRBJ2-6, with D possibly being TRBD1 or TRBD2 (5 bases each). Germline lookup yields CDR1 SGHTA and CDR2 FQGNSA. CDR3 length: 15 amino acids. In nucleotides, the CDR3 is TGTGCCAGCAGCTTAGGAACATCCGGGGCCGACGTCCTGACTTTC. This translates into CASSLGTSGADVLTF.

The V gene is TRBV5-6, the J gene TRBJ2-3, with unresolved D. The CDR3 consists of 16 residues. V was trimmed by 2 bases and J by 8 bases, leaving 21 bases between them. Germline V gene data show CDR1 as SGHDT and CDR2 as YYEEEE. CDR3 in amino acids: CASSFIDRAQMGTQYF. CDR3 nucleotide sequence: TGTGCCAGCAGCTTCATTGATCGGGCACAAATGGGTACGCAGTATTTT.

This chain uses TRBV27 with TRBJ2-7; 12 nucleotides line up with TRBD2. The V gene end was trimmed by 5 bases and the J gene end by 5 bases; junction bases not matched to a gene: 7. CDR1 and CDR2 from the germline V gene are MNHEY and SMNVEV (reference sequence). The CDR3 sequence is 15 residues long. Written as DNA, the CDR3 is TGTGCCAGCAGTCCTAGCGGGAGGGCCGGGGACGAGCAGTACTTC. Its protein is CASSPSGRAGDEQYF.

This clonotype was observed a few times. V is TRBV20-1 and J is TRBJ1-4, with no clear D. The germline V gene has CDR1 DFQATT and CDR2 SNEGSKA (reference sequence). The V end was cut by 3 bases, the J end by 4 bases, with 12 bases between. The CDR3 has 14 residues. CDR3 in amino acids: CSARGRLGNEKLFF. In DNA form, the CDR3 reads TGCAGTGCTAGGGGCCGCCTGGGTAATGAAAAACTGTTTTTT.

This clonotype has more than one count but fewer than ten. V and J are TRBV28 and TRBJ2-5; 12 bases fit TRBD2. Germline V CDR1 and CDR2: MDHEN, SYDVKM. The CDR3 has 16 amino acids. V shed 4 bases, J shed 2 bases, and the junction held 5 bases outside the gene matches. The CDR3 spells CASSSRLAGVQETQYF. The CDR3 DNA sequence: TGTGCCAGCAGTTCTAGACTAGCGGGAGTGCAAGAGACCCAGTACTTC.